The 11 T cell receptor beta chains below come from one sample, sequenced in a study of control samples from healthy donors and cancer patients. Here immunoSEQ multiplex PCR was the method, and the copy in TCRdb shows in-frame clones only, minus some. The sample has about 69,000 clones, approximately 80% seen once; the top ten hold 2.9%. Material for sequencing was PBMCs. The receptor source for this set is a woman aged 50 to 60 with lung cancer.

The chain couples TRBV4-1 to TRBJ1-2; 10 bases align to TRBD1. The CDR3 is 15 residues long. The germline gives CDR1 MGHRA, CDR2 YSYEKL. J was trimmed by 0 bases and V by 4 bases; bases with no gene match: 2. The CDR3 sequence: CASSPGTGANYGYTF. As DNA, the CDR3 is TGCGCCAGCAGCCCGGGGACAGGGGCTAACTATGGCTACACCTTC.

This clone was seen a handful of times. The V gene is TRBV4-3, the J gene TRBJ1-3; weak D call: TRBD1 (6 bases). Trimming took 5 bases from V and 7 from J, leaving 18 bases between them. This CDR3 comprises 15 residues. CDR1 LGHNA and CDR2 YSLEER come from the germline V gene. The CDR3 protein is CASSTDRSGVNTIYF. The DNA of the CDR3 is TGCGCCAGCAGCACCGACAGGTCAGGCGTGAACACCATATATTTT.

This clone has just a few counts. The CDR3 DNA reads TGTGCCAGCAGCTTGGATCAAGCCAATGAGCAGTTCTTC. Residues: CASSLDQANEQFF. This chain links TRBV5-6 with TRBJ2-1, with no clear D. Germline CDR1 SGHDT, CDR2 YYEEEE. The length of the CDR3 is 13 residues. The V end lost 0 bases, the J end lost 6 bases, and 7 bases lay between the germline ends.

This sequence joins TRBV6-1 and TRBJ1-1, with D uncertain. The germline CDR1 and CDR2 sequences are MNHNS and SASEGT. This CDR3 has 18 amino acids. V gave up 2 bases and J gave up 0 bases, with 19 bases separating them. The CDR3 sequence: CASSEKPPGQFMNTEAFF. The DNA of the CDR3 is TGTGCCAGCAGTGAAAAACCCCCGGGTCAGTTCATGAACACTGAAGCTTTCTTT.

Details on this clone: Other DNA sequences within the sample encode an identical CDR3. V is TRBV30 and J is TRBJ1-1, with D hard to call. V lost 0 bases, J lost 2 bases, and 7 bases lay in between. The length of the CDR3 is 13 residues. Germline CDR1 GTSNPN, CDR2 SVGIG (reference sequence). CDR3 DNA sequence: TGTGCCTGGAGTGTAGGGTATAACACTGAAGCTTTCTTT. Translation: CAWSVGYNTEAFF.

This clone has a handful of counts. The chain links TRBV29-1 to TRBJ1-1; D perhaps matches TRBD1 (5 bases). CDR3 length equals 11 residues. V was clipped by 4 bases and J by 5 bases, with 8 bases between them. CDR1 and CDR2 from the germline V gene are SQVTM and ANQGSEA. CDR3: CSVGGGTEAFF. The CDR3 bases are TGCAGCGTTGGGGGGGGGACTGAAGCTTTCTTT.

The DNA for the CDR3 is TGTGCCAGCAGTTACTTGGGCCTGGAAGGGGGCTACACCTTC. It codes for CASSYLGLEGGYTF. The rearrangement links TRBV6-5 to TRBJ1-2; D uncertain. In germline, CDR1 is MNHEY, CDR2 SVGAGI. Trimming left V 1 base short and J 8 bases short, with 14 bases between. The CDR3 runs to 14 residues.

This clone was counted only a few times. This chain uses TRBV5-1 with TRBJ2-3; maybe TRBD2 (7 bases). Trimming left V 7 bases short and J 4 bases short, with 19 bases between. This CDR3 region has 15 residues. CDR1 and CDR2 (germline): SGHRS, YFSETQ. The CDR3 spells CASGESGGRADTQYF. The CDR3 nucleotides are TGCGCCAGCGGGGAGTCGGGGGGCCGTGCAGATACGCAGTATTTT.

The chain combines TRBV7-9 with TRBJ1-1; D is unresolved. In germline, CDR1 is SEHNR, CDR2 FQNEAQ (reference sequence). This CDR3 region has 13 residues. V lost 2 bases and J 1 base, leaving 5 bases between the germline ends. In DNA form, the CDR3 reads TGTGCCAGCAGCTTACCCAGGAACACTGAAGCTTTCTTT. It specifies CASSLPRNTEAFF.

The CDR3 sequence is CATSLGGTEAFF. The CDR3 DNA reads as TGTGCCACTAGCCTAGGGGGCACTGAAGCTTTCTTT. The chain carries TRBV12-3 or TRBV12-4 and TRBJ1-1, with D possibly TRBD1 on 6 matching bases. V was trimmed by 10 bases and J by 4 bases, leaving 13 bases between them. The CDR3 length is 12 residues.

In this sample, this clone turned up a few times. V is TRBV27 and J is TRBJ1-2, with 9 bases identical to TRBD1. The J segment lost 6 bases and the V segment lost 6 bases, leaving 5 bases of the junction unmatched. CDR3 size: 13 residues. CDR1 MNHEY and CDR2 SMNVEV come from the germline V gene (reference sequence). The CDR3 bases are TGTGCCAGCAGCTCGACAGGGGGACATGGCTACACCTTC. This translates into CASSSTGGHGYTF.